This T cell receptor (beta chain) was recovered during a study of cytomegalovirus exposure and HLA in healthy donors. Unrecorded immune exposures were likely, despite nominal health at sampling. Findings of the study overall: The authors reported that TCR beta sequences could predict HLA-A and HLA-B alleles. These predictions were accurate for most subjects in the first cohort. Later analysis suggested most CMV-associated TCR beta chains were HLA-restricted.

Turning to this clone: No antigen is known for it. Mismatch with germline at one junction end may stem from a read error.

This CDR3 is 15 amino acids long. The germline gives CDR1 SSHAT, CDR2 FNYEAQ (reference sequence). PCR primers comprised 60 Vbeta and 13 Jbeta primers. The protocol was immunoSEQ multiplex PCR, while the TCRdb copy is restricted to in-frame clones and leaves out a portion. The table includes around 75,000 clones, approximately 80% detected once. Sequenced: PBMCs. The V and J genes are TRBV7-7 and TRBJ2-5; 12 bases map to TRBD1. This TCR derives from a man aged 35 to 55 in good health and CMV-seronegative. CDR3 sequence: CASSLGTGGEKTQYF. In DNA form, the CDR3 reads TGTGCTAGCAGCTTAGGGACAGGGGGCGAAAAGACCCAGTACTTC. Supplemented by reference TRBV7-7 and TRBJ2-5, the full variable domain reads GAGVSQSPRYKVTKRGQDVTLRCDPISSHATLYWYQQALGQGPEFLTYFNYEAQPDKSGLPSDRFSAERPEGSISTLTIQRTEQRDSAMYRCASSLGTGGEKTQYFGPGTRLLVL.